This TCR beta chain stems from a study of cytomegalovirus exposure and HLA in healthy donors. The V gene's germline CDR1 is MNHNY and CDR2 SVGAGI (reference sequence). This CDR3 contains 13 residues. Trimming pared 2 bases from V and 3 bases from J, leaving 7 bases between. TCRdb's copy holds only in-frame clones and misses some; the assay was immunoSEQ multiplex PCR. The sample carries approximately 270,000 clones, less than 90% recorded once. The donors formed part of the roughly 120-subject validation cohort, distinct from the roughly 670-subject first cohort. Turning to this clone: What it recognizes is unknown.

Findings and limits, study-wide: According to the study, roughly 180 TCR beta chains were cytomegalovirus-associated.

The receptor was derived from a man between 18 and 29 years old in good health and CMV-seropositive. The chain couples TRBV6-6 to TRBJ1-1; D is undetermined. Sequencing was done on a sample of PBMCs. CDR3 in amino acids: CASSYRWDTEAFF. Here the CDR3 DNA reads TGTGCCAGCAGTTACAGATGGGACACTGAAGCTTTCTTT.